The 19 T cell receptor beta chains below come from one sample, sequenced in a study of control samples from healthy donors and cancer patients. Repertoires were generated with immunoSEQ multiplex PCR, while TCRdb's copy carries only in-frame clones and drops some. The repertoire holds roughly 40,000 clones, 92% seen once, with 3.6% in the top ten. Sequencing input: blood. These receptors originate from a woman between 50 and 59 years old in good health.

The rearrangement joins TRBV27 to TRBJ2-1; weak D call: TRBD1 (5 bases). V was cut by 5 bases and J by 10 bases, with 15 bases left in between. The germline CDR1 and CDR2 sequences are MNHEY and SMNVEV (reference sequence). The CDR3 loop spans 13 amino acids. The CDR3 region is CASSTQTTAEQFF. DNA for the CDR3: TGTGCCAGCAGTACCCAAACGACAGCAGAGCAGTTCTTC.

The rearrangement joins TRBV28 to TRBJ2-3; D might be TRBD1 (6 bases). V was shortened by 4 bases and J by 0 bases, with 11 bases between the two germline ends. The CDR3 sequence is 15 residues long. The germline V gene has CDR1 MDHEN and CDR2 SYDVKM. This CDR3 is CASSSLGQSTDTQYF. CDR3 nucleotide sequence: TGTGCCAGCAGTTCCCTCGGACAGAGCACAGATACGCAGTATTTT.

This sequence joins TRBV6-5 and TRBJ2-3; D ambiguous. The CDR3 covers 13 residues. The germline CDR1 and CDR2 sequences are MNHEY and SVGAGI. V lost 6 bases and J lost 3, with 10 bases in between. The CDR3 loop reads CASRSDGTDTQYF. CDR3 DNA sequence: TGTGCCAGCAGATCCGATGGAACAGATACGCAGTATTTT.

In this sample, this clone turned up once. The gene calls are TRBV9 and TRBJ2-1; a possible D gene is TRBD1 (5 bases). The V gene's germline CDR1 is SGDLS and CDR2 YYNGEE. CDR3 length equals 16 residues. V gave up 3 bases and J gave up 5 bases, with 18 bases separating them. CDR3 in DNA: TGTGCCAGCAGCGGGATTAGGGGCAGGTCCGACAATGAGCAGTTCTTC. As protein: CASSGIRGRSDNEQFF.

This sequence joins TRBV11-2 and TRBJ2-7, with 8 bases identical to TRBD2. Trimming took 1 base from V and 4 from J; bases not matched to a gene: 6. Germline assignment: CDR1 SGHAT and CDR2 FQNNGV. The CDR3 runs 15 residues. CDR3 in DNA: TGTGCCAGCAGCTTAGTGGCGGGGGGCAGATACGAGCAGTACTTC. Its protein is CASSLVAGGRYEQYF.

This clone appeared a single time. The gene calls are TRBV5-5 and TRBJ1-1; 7 nucleotides match TRBD1. Germline CDR1 SGHKS, CDR2 YYEKEE (reference sequence). The ends lost 0 bases at V and 3 bases at J; junction bases unmatched: 5. CDR3 length: 15 amino acids. The CDR3 region is CASSLAAGGYTEAFF. In nucleotides, the CDR3 is TGTGCCAGCAGCTTGGCGGCAGGGGGATACACTGAAGCTTTCTTT.

This chain uses TRBV5-1 with TRBJ2-3, with unresolved D. CDR3 length: 13 amino acids. V lost 4 bases, J lost 4 bases, and 10 bases lay in between. Per the germline V gene, CDR1 is SGHRS and CDR2 is YFSETQ. The DNA of the CDR3 is TGCGCCAGCAGCCCCCCAATCCCAGATACGCAGTATTTT. Translated, it gives CASSPPIPDTQYF.

The chain combines TRBV28 with TRBJ1-4; 7 bases map to TRBD1. Germline V CDR1 and CDR2: MDHEN, SYDVKM. The CDR3 is 14 amino acids. V trimming: 6 bases; J trimming: 6 bases; junction bases outside the gene matches: 7. The CDR3 region has the DNA TGTGCCAGCAGGTTACAGGGGAGGGATGAAAAACTGTTTTTT. The encoded protein is CASRLQGRDEKLFF.

The chain carries TRBV6-4 and TRBJ1-2; D is undetermined. The germline CDR1 and CDR2 sequences are MRHNA and SNTAGT. The CDR3 extends over 14 amino acids. Deletions cut 0 bases from V and 6 bases from J, with 11 bases between. CDR3 sequence reads: CASSDSRTRDGYTF. CDR3 DNA: TGTGCCAGCAGTGACTCGAGGACTAGGGATGGCTACACCTTC.

This clone was seen a single time. The V gene is TRBV7-9, the J gene TRBJ1-1, with D perhaps TRBD1 (6 bases). CDR1 is SEHNR and CDR2 is FQNEAQ in the germline V gene (reference sequence). The CDR3 is made up of 17 amino acids. Between the trimmed V and J ends, which lost 2 bases and 0 bases, there was a span of 16 bases. CDR3 nucleotide sequence: TGTGCCAGCAGCTTAATAGGGGGTACCCTAATGAACACTGAAGCTTTCTTT. Its protein is CASSLIGGTLMNTEAFF.

The chain recombines TRBV7-6 with TRBJ1-6, with D possibly TRBD1 on 5 matching bases. The germline CDR1 and CDR2 sequences are SGHVS and FNYEAQ. Trimming pared 0 bases from V and 6 bases from J, leaving 18 bases between. The CDR3 sequence is 18 residues long. Here the CDR3 DNA reads TGTGCCAGCAGCTTAGCGGCCGCGGCGGGGGTAGGTAATTCACCCCTCCACTTT. Protein product: CASSLAAAAGVGNSPLHF.

The chain has TRBV11-3 and TRBJ1-1, with TRBD1 identical over 8 bases. CDR3 length: 14 residues. CDR1 and CDR2 (germline): SGHNT, YENEEA. The V segment lost 5 bases and the J segment 3 bases; nucleotides outside the gene matches: 5. This CDR3 reads CASSPGTGDTEAFF. The CDR3 region has the DNA TGTGCCAGCAGCCCCGGGACAGGCGACACTGAAGCTTTCTTT.

The rearrangement uses TRBV6-5 and TRBJ2-1, with D perhaps TRBD1 or TRBD2 (5 bases each). V shed 6 bases and J shed 9 bases, with 9 bases lying between them. The CDR3 spans 11 residues. Germline-derived CDR1 and CDR2 are MNHEY and SVGAGI. The CDR3 bases are TGTGCCAGCAGCCTTGGGGGTGAGCAGTTCTTC. Protein product: CASSLGGEQFF.

This sequence joins TRBV19 and TRBJ2-3; the match to TRBD2 covers 11 bases. Germline V lookup: CDR1 LNHDA, CDR2 SQIVND (reference sequence). The trim removed 0 bases at V and 1 base at J, leaving 3 bases unmatched. CDR3 length: 17 residues. The CDR3 DNA follows: TGTGCCAGTAGTATAGAGGGACTAGCGGCGGGCACAGATACGCAGTATTTT. Protein product: CASSIEGLAAGTDTQYF.

This clone came up once. V gene TRBV6-6 combines with J gene TRBJ2-3, with unresolved D. This CDR3 region has 15 residues. V lost 4 bases to trimming and J lost 2 bases, with 13 bases between them. CDR1 is MNHNY and CDR2 is SVGAGI in the germline V gene (reference sequence). CDR3 in DNA: TGTGCCAGCAGTTTGTTGAGCCCCGCCACAGATACGCAGTATTTT. Translated: CASSLLSPATDTQYF.

V is TRBV9 and J is TRBJ2-6, with D possibly being TRBD1 or TRBD2 (6 bases each). The CDR3 consists of 20 residues. The germline V gene encodes CDR1 SGDLS and CDR2 YYNGEE. V lost 0 bases and J lost 0, with 19 bases in between. Here the CDR3 reads CASSVGVTGALGSGANVLTF. CDR3 nucleotides: TGTGCCAGCAGCGTAGGAGTGACGGGGGCCTTGGGCTCTGGGGCCAACGTCCTGACTTTC.

This chain links TRBV28 with TRBJ1-2; D might be TRBD1 (5 bases). Trimming stripped 5 bases from V and 7 bases from J, with 17 bases between. CDR1 is MDHEN, CDR2 SYDVKM, per germline. This CDR3 has 14 amino acids. DNA for the CDR3: TGTGCCAGCAGTCCCGAGGGCCGGGGGGTTGGCTACACCTTC. Its protein product is CASSPEGRGVGYTF.

Here the CDR3 reads CASSLIWGPSSYEQYF. The CDR3 region has the DNA TGTGCCAGCAGCTTAATCTGGGGGCCTAGCTCCTACGAGCAGTACTTC. The chain employs TRBV11-2 and TRBJ2-7, with a tentative D call TRBD1 (6 bases). Germline CDR1 is SGHAT and CDR2 is FQNNGV. V gave up 2 bases and J gave up 0 bases, with 14 bases separating them. CDR3 length: 16 amino acids. The variable domain in full, with the rest retrieved from reference TRBV11-2 and TRBJ2-7, is EAGVAQSPRYKIIEKRQSVAFWCNPISGHATLYWYQQILGQGPKLLIQFQNNGVVDDSQLPKDRFSAERLKGVDSTLKIQPAKLEDSAVYLCASSLIWGPSSYEQYFGPGTRLTVT.

This chain links TRBV12-3 or TRBV12-4 with TRBJ1-2; D call uncertain. This CDR3 region has 13 residues. The ends were cut back, 6 bases at V and 4 bases at J, with 12 bases in the middle. CDR3: CASRVTWGYGYTF. DNA for the CDR3: TGTGCCAGCAGGGTGACATGGGGCTATGGCTACACCTTC.